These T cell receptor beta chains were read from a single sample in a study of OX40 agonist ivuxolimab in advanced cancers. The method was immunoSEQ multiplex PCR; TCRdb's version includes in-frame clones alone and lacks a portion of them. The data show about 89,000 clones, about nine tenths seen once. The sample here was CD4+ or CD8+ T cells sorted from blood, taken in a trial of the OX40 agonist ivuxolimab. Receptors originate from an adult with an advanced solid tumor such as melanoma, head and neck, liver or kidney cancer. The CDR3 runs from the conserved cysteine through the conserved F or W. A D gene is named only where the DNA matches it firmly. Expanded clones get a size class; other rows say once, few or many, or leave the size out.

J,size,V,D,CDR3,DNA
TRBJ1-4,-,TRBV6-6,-,CASNGHLGANEKLFF,TGTGCCAGCAACGGACACCTAGGGGCTAATGAAAAACTGTTTTTT
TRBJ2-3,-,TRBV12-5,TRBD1,CASGLGTGRTDTQYF,TGTGCTAGTGGTTTGGGGACAGGGAGGACAGATACGCAGTATTTT
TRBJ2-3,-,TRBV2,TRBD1,CASSDVGRGDSDTQYF,TGTGCCAGCAGCGACGTAGGGAGAGGGGACAGCGATACGCAGTATTTT
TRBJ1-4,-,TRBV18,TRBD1,CASSPQTGLNEKLFF,TGTGCCAGCTCACCTCAGACAGGGCTTAATGAAAAACTGTTTTTT
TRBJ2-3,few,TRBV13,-,CASSQIRDYALRGGADTQYF,TGTGCCAGCAGCCAAATCCGGGACTATGCCTTGAGAGGGGGGGCAGATACGCAGTATTTT
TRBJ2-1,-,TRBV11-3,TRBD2,CASSPGLAGPQGEQFF,TGTGCCAGCAGCCCGGGACTAGCGGGGCCACAGGGGGAGCAGTTCTTC
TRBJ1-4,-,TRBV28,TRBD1,CASTRDRVGKMLFF,TGTGCCAGCACTAGAGACAGGGTCGGTAAAATGCTGTTTTTT
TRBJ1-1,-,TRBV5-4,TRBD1,CASSRQTGADTEAFF,TGTGCCAGCAGCCGTCAGACAGGGGCCGACACTGAAGCTTTCTTT
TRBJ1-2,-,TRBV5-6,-,CASSFGPQGNYGYTF,TGTGCCAGCAGCTTTGGGCCTCAGGGCAACTATGGCTACACCTTC
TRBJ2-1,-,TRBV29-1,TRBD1,CSVDSGTDEQFF,TGCAGCGTTGATTCAGGGACAGATGAGCAGTTCTTC
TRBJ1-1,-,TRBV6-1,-,CASSEDWVFF,TGTGCCAGCAGTGAGGACTGGGTTTTCTTT
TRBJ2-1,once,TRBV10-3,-,CAISEDIGYNEQFF,TGTGCCATCAGTGAGGACATCGGTTACAATGAGCAGTTCTTC
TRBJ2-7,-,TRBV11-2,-,CASSPQYEQYF,TGTGCCAGCAGCCCCCAGTACGAGCAGTACTTC
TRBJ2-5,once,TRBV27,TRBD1,CASSLTGGRTQYF,TGTGCCAGCAGTCTCACAGGGGGACGGACCCAGTACTTC
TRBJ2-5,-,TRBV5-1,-,CASSEQAQETQYF,TGCGCCAGCAGTGAACAGGCCCAAGAGACCCAGTACTTC
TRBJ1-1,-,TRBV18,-,CASSPDTMNTEAFF,TGTGCCAGCTCACCGGACACCATGAACACTGAAGCTTTCTTT
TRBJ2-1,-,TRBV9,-,CASSVGDPGEQFF,TGTGCCAGCAGCGTAGGGGATCCCGGCGAGCAGTTCTTC
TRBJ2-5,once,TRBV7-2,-,CASSLAGIFLETQYF,TGTGCCAGCAGCTTAGCCGGGATCTTTCTGGAGACCCAGTACTTC
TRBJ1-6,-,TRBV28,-,CAIQGWENSPLHF,TGTGCCATACAGGGTTGGGAGAATTCACCCCTCCACTTT
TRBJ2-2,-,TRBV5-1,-,CASRETVPGELFF,TGCGCCAGCAGGGAGACAGTCCCGGGAGAGCTGTTTTTT
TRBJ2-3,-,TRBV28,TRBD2,CASSLAGGADTQYF,TGTGCCAGCAGTTTAGCGGGAGGAGCTGATACGCAGTATTTT
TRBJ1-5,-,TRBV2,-,CASSESWEPQHF,TGTGCCAGCAGTGAATCGTGGGAACCCCAGCATTTT
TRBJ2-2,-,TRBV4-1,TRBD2,CASSHGRGGGITGELFF,TGCGCCAGCAGCCATGGAAGGGGCGGGGGAATCACCGGGGAGCTGTTTTTT
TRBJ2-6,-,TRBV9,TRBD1,CASSPHPGQGTGANVLTF,TGTGCCAGCAGCCCTCACCCGGGACAGGGAACTGGGGCCAACGTCCTGACTTTC
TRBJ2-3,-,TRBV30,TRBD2,CAWSVRGGSADTQYF,TGTGCCTGGAGTGTACGTGGCGGGAGTGCAGATACGCAGTATTTT
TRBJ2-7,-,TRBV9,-,CASSLGGGYYEQYF,TGTGCCAGCAGCCTCGGAGGGGGGTACTACGAGCAGTACTTC
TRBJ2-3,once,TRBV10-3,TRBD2,CAISAAGVAEGPTDTQYF,TGTGCCATCAGTGCCGCGGGAGTCGCAGAGGGGCCCACAGATACGCAGTATTTT
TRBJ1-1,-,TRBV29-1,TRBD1,CSAGTGGAVTEAFF,TGCAGTGCCGGGACAGGGGGCGCCGTCACTGAAGCTTTCTTT
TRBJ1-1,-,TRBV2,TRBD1,CASRVEGATEAFF,TGTGCCAGTCGGGTCGAGGGGGCTACTGAAGCTTTCTTT
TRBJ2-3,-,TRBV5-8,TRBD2,CATYSGGSTDTQYF,TGTGCCACTTATAGCGGGGGAAGCACAGATACGCAGTATTTT
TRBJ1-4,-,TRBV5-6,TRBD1,CASSEDRGLNEKLFF,TGTGCCAGCAGCGAAGACAGGGGGCTAAATGAAAAACTGTTTTTT
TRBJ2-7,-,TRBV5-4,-,CAAGTLRDEQYF,TGTGCCGCGGGGACGCTGAGGGACGAGCAGTACTTC
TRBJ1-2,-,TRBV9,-,CASSVGYGYTF,TGTGCCAGCAGCGTCGGGTATGGCTACACCTTC
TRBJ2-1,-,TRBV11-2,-,CANSLDRALYNEQFF,TGTGCCAACAGCTTGGACAGAGCTCTTTACAATGAGCAGTTCTTC
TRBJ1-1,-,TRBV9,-,CASSVDRQNTEAFF,TGTGCCAGCAGCGTGGACAGACAGAACACTGAAGCTTTCTTT
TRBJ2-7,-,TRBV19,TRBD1,CASSITGQGSYEQYF,TGTGCCAGTAGTATAACCGGACAGGGCTCCTACGAGCAGTACTTC
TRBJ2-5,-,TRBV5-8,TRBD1,CASSGTGEKGETQYF,TGTGCCAGCAGCGGGACAGGGGAGAAGGGAGAGACCCAGTACTTC
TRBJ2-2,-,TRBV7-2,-,CASSSSGLSGELFF,TGTGCCAGCAGCTCCTCAGGGTTGAGCGGGGAGCTGTTTTTT
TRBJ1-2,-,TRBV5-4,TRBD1,CASSSQDRALGGYTF,TGTGCCAGCAGCTCGCAGGACAGGGCGCTTGGTGGCTACACCTTC
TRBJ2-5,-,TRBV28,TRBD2,CASRPTGGTGETQYF,TGTGCCAGCAGGCCTACCGGGGGGACTGGAGAGACCCAGTACTTC
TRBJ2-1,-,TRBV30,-,CAWWDSGSYNEQFF,TGTGCCTGGTGGGATAGCGGCTCCTACAATGAGCAGTTCTTC
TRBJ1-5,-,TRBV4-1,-,CASSQTGLSNQPQHF,TGCGCCAGCAGCCAAACAGGACTGAGCAATCAGCCCCAGCATTTT
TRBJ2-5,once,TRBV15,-,CATSRDRGQQETQYF,TGTGCCACCAGCAGAGATCGGGGGCAACAAGAGACCCAGTACTTC
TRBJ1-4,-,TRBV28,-,CASSSGTQGEKLFF,TGTGCCAGCAGTTCCGGGACCCAAGGTGAAAAACTGTTTTTT
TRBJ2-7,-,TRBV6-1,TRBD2,CASSEELTSGSYEQYF,TGTGCCAGCAGTGAAGAGCTAACTAGCGGGTCCTACGAGCAGTACTTC
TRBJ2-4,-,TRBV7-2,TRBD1,CASSSTGDLAKNIQYF,TGTGCCAGCAGCTCGACAGGGGACCTAGCCAAAAACATTCAGTACTTC
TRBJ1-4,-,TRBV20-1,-,CSAKDRVELFF,TGCAGTGCGAAGGACCGCGTAGAACTGTTTTTT
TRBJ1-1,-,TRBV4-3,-,CASSQVPGILNTEAFF,TGCGCCAGCAGCCAAGTCCCTGGGATCCTGAACACTGAAGCTTTCTTT
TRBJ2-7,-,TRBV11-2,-,CASSTRRGGRGSEQYF,TGTGCCAGCAGCACGCGAAGAGGTGGCAGGGGAAGCGAGCAGTACTTC